This T cell receptor beta chain was recovered during a study of cytomegalovirus exposure and HLA in healthy donors. Primers: 60 Vbeta forward and 13 Jbeta reverse. TCRdb keeps only in-frame clones here, not all; method: immunoSEQ multiplex PCR. The profile shows approximately 120,000 clones, 77% of them singletons. The clonotype originates from a woman between 35 and 50 years old in good health and CMV-seropositive. The source material was PBMCs.

The CDR3 coding sequence is TGTGCCAGCAGTGAAGGACAGAGAGCTAACTATGGCTACACCTTC. Its translation is CASSEGQRANYGYTF. The chain is built from TRBV6-1 and TRBJ1-2; a possible D gene is TRBD1 (5 bases). Trimming cost V 1 base and J 0 bases, with 9 bases left between them. This CDR3 spans 15 amino acids. CDR1 and CDR2 from the germline V gene are MNHNS and SASEGT.